This T cell receptor (beta chain) was recorded in a study of OX40 agonist ivuxolimab in advanced cancers. The overall study: Ivuxolimab, an antibody that agonizes OX40 (CD134), was administered to the patients. It was permissible to have had prior anti-PD-1, anti-PD-L1 or anti-CTLA-4 therapy, and about 40% had some. Points from the study as a whole: The CD4+ and CD8+ T cells in the blood had expanded clonally by week 6 at 0.1 to 3.0 mg/kg.

The method was immunoSEQ multiplex PCR; TCRdb's version includes in-frame clones alone and lacks a portion of them. The table lists some 95,000 clones, about 90% of them singletons, with 0.45% to 0.6% in the top ten. This clone showed up just a few times. Its antigen is unknown. The CDR3 is 12 amino acids. Trimming left V 4 bases short and J 4 bases short, with 10 bases between. Germline CDR1 and CDR2: SQVTM and ANQGSEA. Blood sampling took place at baseline, cycle 4 day 1, and cycle 7 day 1. The clonotype was recovered from an adult with an advanced solid tumor such as melanoma, head and neck, liver or kidney cancer. The chain has TRBV29-1 and TRBJ1-1, with D tentatively TRBD1 (5 bases). Sample: CD4+ or CD8+ T cells sorted from blood, taken in a trial of the OX40 agonist ivuxolimab. The CDR3 is CSVAGLGTEAFF. For the CDR3, the DNA is TGCAGCGTTGCGGGGCTGGGCACTGAAGCTTTCTTT. Filled out from reference TRBV29-1 and TRBJ1-1, the complete variable domain reads SAVISQKPSRDICQRGTSLTIQCQVDSQVTMMFWYRQQPGQSLTLIATANQGSEATYESGFVIDKFPISRPNLTFSTLTVSNMSPEDSSIYLCSVAGLGTEAFFGQGTRLTVV.